This entry lists 16 T cell receptor beta chains sequenced from one sample in a study of patients and donors after allogeneic stem cell transplantation. TCRdb called the RT-PCR reads again in MiXCR, with one record for every CDR3 protein. The sample includes roughly 250,000 distinct CDR3 sequences, 13% to 15% of them seen just once. Sequenced sample: blood, either unsorted or a sorted T cell fraction (not recorded which). These receptors all come from a human donor who was either an allogeneic HSCT recipient or a stem cell or donor lymphocyte infusion donor (not recorded which). It is not recorded whose cells these are; they may come from a transplant donor.

This clonotype was observed many times. V is TRBV12-3 or TRBV12-4 and J is TRBJ2-3; the match to TRBD1 covers 9 bases. The CDR3 extends over 14 amino acids. Unmatched junction bases numbered 2, after V lost 5 bases and J lost 2 bases. The DNA for the CDR3 is TGTGCCAGCAGTAGGACAGGGGACACAGATACGCAGTATTTT. Encoded protein: CASSRTGDTDTQYF.

This clonotype was observed a few times. This chain uses TRBV20-1 with TRBJ2-1; TRBD2 might be the D (6 bases). The V gene lost 3 bases and the J gene lost 6 bases, with 9 bases spanning the gap. Germline values: CDR1 DFQATT, CDR2 SNEGSKA (reference sequence). This CDR3 is built from 12 residues. The CDR3 nucleotides read TGCAGTGCTAGTCGGGGGAGCAATGAGCAGTTCTTC. Translated: CSASRGSNEQFF.

The sample holds a few counts of this clonotype. The V gene is TRBV4-1, the J gene TRBJ2-7, with a tentative D call TRBD2 (6 bases). The V end lost 0 bases, the J end lost 4 bases, and 22 bases lay between the germline ends. This CDR3 is built from 18 residues. Germline V gene sequence: CDR1 MGHRA, CDR2 YSYEKL. The DNA for the CDR3 is TGCGCCAGCAGCCAAGACGAGGTGTGGAGGGAAAGGTCGTACGAGCAGTACTTC. Its translation is CASSQDEVWRERSYEQYF.

This chain links TRBV7-9 with TRBJ2-5; 7 nucleotides match TRBD2. Losses at the gene ends were 8 bases for V and 5 bases for J; bases not matched to a gene: 5. The CDR3 is 12 residues long. Germline-derived CDR1 and CDR2 are SEHNR and FQNEAQ (reference sequence). Here the CDR3 DNA reads TGTGCCAGCGGGGTCGGGGGGGAGACCCAGTACTTC. This gives the protein CASGVGGETQYF.

This clonotype was detected many times. The V gene is TRBV6-1, the J gene TRBJ1-5, with D tentatively TRBD1 (5 bases). The germline CDR1 and CDR2 sequences are MNHNS and SASEGT. This CDR3 is built from 14 residues. Trimming pared 6 bases from V and 2 bases from J, leaving 11 bases between. The CDR3 DNA sequence: TGTGCCAGCAGACGGGAAGGGGGCAATCAGCCCCAGCATTTT. It translates to CASRREGGNQPQHF.

This clonotype was found many times. The rearrangement links TRBV27 to TRBJ2-5; TRBD2 matches 8 bases. Germline CDR1 is MNHEY and CDR2 is SMNVEV (reference sequence). The CDR3 runs to 15 residues. V was clipped by 5 bases and J by 5 bases; unmatched bases: 10. CDR3 DNA sequence: TGTGCCAGCAGTGGCTCGGGACTAGGGAGGGAGACCCAGTACTTC. This encodes CASSGSGLGRETQYF.

The chain uses TRBV14 and TRBJ2-1, with TRBD2 matching over 7 bases. The germline V gene has CDR1 SGHDN and CDR2 FVKESK. With 1 base clipped from V and 6 bases from J, the junction kept 3 bases outside the gene matches. The CDR3 spans 14 residues. The CDR3 protein is CASSQAGGGNEQFF. The CDR3 DNA reads as TGTGCCAGCAGCCAAGCTGGGGGGGGCAATGAGCAGTTCTTC.

The sample holds many counts of this clonotype. The chain uses TRBV20-1 and TRBJ2-3; a possible D gene is TRBD1 (5 bases). The CDR3 covers 16 residues. In germline, CDR1 is DFQATT, CDR2 SNEGSKA (reference sequence). V was cut by 7 bases and J by 7 bases, with 27 bases left in between. CDR3 region: CSVPTQGFGVWNTQYF. CDR3 bases: TGCAGTGTTCCGACTCAGGGTTTTGGCGTATGGAATACGCAGTATTTT.

This clonotype has more than one count but fewer than ten. The rearrangement links TRBV5-1 to TRBJ2-3; D may be TRBD1 or TRBD2 (5 bases each). The CDR3 contains 14 residues. V lost 4 bases and J lost 4, with 13 bases in between. Germline V gives CDR1 SGHRS, CDR2 YFSETQ. The CDR3 coding sequence is TGCGCCAGCAGCCTAATGGGACGTCCAGATACGCAGTATTTT. This gives the protein CASSLMGRPDTQYF.

This clonotype occurred a few times. The rearrangement joins TRBV7-2 to TRBJ1-1; D ambiguous. Germline lookup yields CDR1 SGHTA and CDR2 FQGNSA. This CDR3 is built from 12 residues. The ends were cut back, 6 bases at V and 10 bases at J, with 15 bases in the middle. The CDR3 DNA reads as TGTGCCAGCAGTCTACTGACCGGCCCAGCTTTCTTT. Translation: CASSLLTGPAFF.

This chain uses TRBV9 with TRBJ2-5; 11 bases agree with TRBD1. With 4 bases clipped from V and 5 bases from J, the junction kept 10 bases outside the gene matches. Germline-derived CDR1 and CDR2 are SGDLS and YYNGEE. The CDR3 is made up of 16 amino acids. CDR3 loop: CASSPQGTGGWETQYF. The CDR3 DNA sequence: TGTGCCAGCAGCCCCCAGGGGACAGGGGGTTGGGAGACCCAGTACTTC. Drawing the rest from reference TRBV9 and TRBJ2-5, the complete variable domain is DSGVTQTPKHLITATGQRVTLRCSPRSGDLSVYWYQQSLDQGLQFLIQYYNGEERAKGNILERFSAQQFPDLHSELNLSSLELGDSALYFCASSPQGTGGWETQYFGPGTRLLVL.

This clonotype was counted many times. The rearrangement links TRBV4-1 to TRBJ2-7; D unresolved. Germline lookup yields CDR1 MGHRA and CDR2 YSYEKL. V gave up 0 bases and J gave up 4 bases, with 10 bases separating them. CDR3 size: 14 residues. CDR3 protein: CASSQDRKKYEQYF. The CDR3 nucleotides read TGCGCCAGCAGCCAAGACAGGAAAAAATACGAGCAGTACTTC.

In this sample, this clonotype turned up many times. The CDR3 loop reads CASSLAAGGNEQFF. CDR3 in DNA: TGTGCCAGCAGCCTAGCGGCAGGGGGCAATGAGCAGTTCTTC. The chain uses TRBV7-3 and TRBJ2-1, with D perhaps matching TRBD1 or TRBD2 (7 bases each). Germline V gene lookup returns CDR1 SGHTA and CDR2 FQGTGA. The germline V and J ends were trimmed by 5 bases and 6 bases, with 14 bases remaining between them. This CDR3 is 14 amino acids long. Together with reference TRBV7-3 and TRBJ2-1, the CDR3 gives the full variable domain: GAGVSQTPSNKVTEKGKYVELRCDPISGHTALYWYRQSLGQGPEFLIYFQGTGAADDSGLPNDRFFAVRPEGSVSTLKIQRTERGDSAVYLCASSLAAGGNEQFFGPGTRLTVL.

About this clonotype itself: With a much larger clone just one base away, this may be a read error. The V call is TRBV29-1, the J call TRBJ2-1, with D possibly matching TRBD1 (6 bases). This CDR3 spans 15 amino acids. Trimming shortened V by 1 base and J by 8 bases, and 18 bases separated the two germline ends. Per the germline V gene, CDR1 is SQVTM and CDR2 is ANQGSEA. The CDR3 DNA reads TGCAGCGTTGAAGGGGCCAGGGGTTTAAGCTATGAGCAGTTCTTC. Translating it yields CSVEGARGLSYEQFF.

The chain joins TRBV20-1 to TRBJ2-3; maybe TRBD1 (6 bases). CDR3 length: 14 residues. Germline-derived CDR1 and CDR2 are DFQATT and SNEGSKA (reference sequence). Trimming pared 0 bases from V and 2 bases from J, leaving 9 bases between. For the CDR3, the DNA is TGCAGTGCTAGAGACACAGGGCCCACAGATACGCAGTATTTT. It is translated as CSARDTGPTDTQYF.

The chain employs TRBV7-9 and TRBJ1-2; a possible D gene is TRBD1 (5 bases). This CDR3 comprises 15 residues. The germline gives CDR1 SEHNR, CDR2 FQNEAQ (reference sequence). Trimming cost V 2 bases and J 2 bases, with 12 bases left between them. The CDR3 bases are TGTGCCAGCAGCTTAAATTTCGACAGCAACTATGGCTACACCTTC. The encoded protein is CASSLNFDSNYGYTF.